A selection of T cell receptor beta chains follows, all from one sample in a study of OX40 agonist ivuxolimab in advanced cancers. The data were produced by immunoSEQ multiplex PCR, yet TCRdb's version contains in-frame clones alone and is incomplete. The sample holds 65,000 to 70,000 clones; around four fifths are singletons and the top ten take about 2.2%. The sequencing used CD4+ or CD8+ T cells sorted from blood, collected in a trial of the OX40 agonist ivuxolimab. The source is an adult with an advanced solid tumor such as melanoma, head and neck, liver or kidney cancer. The CDR3 runs from the conserved cysteine through the conserved F or W. A D gene is named only where the DNA matches it firmly. A clone size is listed for some rows: how often the clone was seen (once, few, many), or a class if it is expanded.

V gene: TRBV29-1; J gene: TRBJ1-2; clone size: once; D gene: NA; CDR3 protein: CSAVDPANYGYTF; CDR3 DNA: TGCAGCGCCGTTGACCCGGCGAACTATGGCTACACCTTC
V gene: TRBV12-5; J gene: TRBJ1-1; clone size: NA; D gene: NA; CDR3 protein: CASGLEGVEAFF; CDR3 DNA: TGTGCTAGTGGTTTGGAAGGCGTTGAAGCTTTCTTT
V gene: TRBV28; J gene: TRBJ1-4; clone size: NA; D gene: NA; CDR3 protein: CASSLGQLATNEKLFF; CDR3 DNA: TGTGCCAGCAGCTTAGGACAGCTTGCAACTAATGAAAAACTGTTTTTT
V gene: TRBV28; J gene: TRBJ1-5; clone size: NA; D gene: NA; CDR3 protein: CASTEGTSNQPQHF; CDR3 DNA: TGTGCCAGCACAGAGGGGACCTCGAATCAGCCCCAGCATTTT
V gene: TRBV14; J gene: TRBJ1-2; clone size: few; D gene: NA; CDR3 protein: CASSHAKGSTANYGYTF; CDR3 DNA: TGTGCCAGCAGCCATGCCAAGGGGTCCACCGCTAACTATGGCTACACCTTC
V gene: TRBV7-6; J gene: TRBJ2-2; clone size: NA; D gene: NA; CDR3 protein: CASSHRTGELFF; CDR3 DNA: TGTGCCAGCAGCCACCGGACCGGGGAGCTGTTTTTT
V gene: TRBV18; J gene: TRBJ1-3; clone size: NA; D gene: NA; CDR3 protein: CASSPLAGVSSGNTIYF; CDR3 DNA: TGTGCCAGCTCACCCCTGGCAGGGGTGAGCTCTGGAAACACCATATATTTT
V gene: TRBV13; J gene: TRBJ1-2; clone size: NA; D gene: NA; CDR3 protein: CASSWGRDYGYTF; CDR3 DNA: TGTGCCAGCAGCTGGGGGCGGGACTATGGCTACACCTTC
V gene: TRBV10-2; J gene: TRBJ2-1; clone size: NA; D gene: TRBD2; CDR3 protein: CASSEATSGSYNEQFF; CDR3 DNA: TGCGCCAGCAGTGAGGCGACTAGCGGGTCCTACAATGAGCAGTTCTTC
V gene: TRBV9; J gene: TRBJ1-1; clone size: NA; D gene: NA; CDR3 protein: CASSPQEGKMNTEAFF; CDR3 DNA: TGTGCCAGCAGCCCCCAGGAGGGGAAAATGAACACTGAAGCTTTCTTT
V gene: TRBV29-1; J gene: TRBJ1-6; clone size: NA; D gene: TRBD1; CDR3 protein: CSVRQGDNSPLHF; CDR3 DNA: TGCAGCGTCCGACAGGGTGATAATTCACCCCTCCACTTT
V gene: TRBV7-2; J gene: TRBJ1-1; clone size: once; D gene: NA; CDR3 protein: CASSPISLNTEAFF; CDR3 DNA: TGTGCCAGCAGCCCGATATCTCTGAACACTGAAGCTTTCTTT
V gene: TRBV4-1; J gene: TRBJ2-1; clone size: NA; D gene: TRBD2; CDR3 protein: CASSQDLSGTNNEQFF; CDR3 DNA: TGCGCCAGCAGCCAAGATCTGAGCGGGACTAACAATGAGCAGTTCTTC
V gene: TRBV11-2; J gene: TRBJ1-4; clone size: NA; D gene: NA; CDR3 protein: CASSLVGGAAEKLFF; CDR3 DNA: TGTGCCAGCAGCTTAGTGGGGGGGGCAGCTGAAAAACTGTTTTTT
V gene: TRBV5-1; J gene: TRBJ2-7; clone size: NA; D gene: TRBD1; CDR3 protein: CASELTGPPLSSYEQYF; CDR3 DNA: TGCGCCAGCGAGCTGACAGGGCCCCCCTTGAGCTCCTACGAGCAGTACTTC
V gene: TRBV5-1; J gene: TRBJ2-1; clone size: NA; D gene: NA; CDR3 protein: CASRLFDYNEQFF; CDR3 DNA: TGCGCCAGCAGGCTATTTGACTACAATGAGCAGTTCTTC
V gene: TRBV20-1; J gene: TRBJ2-6; clone size: NA; D gene: NA; CDR3 protein: CSAGGANVLTF; CDR3 DNA: TGCAGTGCCGGCGGGGCCAACGTCCTGACTTTC
V gene: TRBV5-1; J gene: TRBJ2-3; clone size: NA; D gene: TRBD2; CDR3 protein: CASSERGLGTDTQYF; CDR3 DNA: TGCGCCAGCAGCGAACGAGGACTAGGCACAGATACGCAGTATTTT
V gene: TRBV6-5; J gene: TRBJ1-2; clone size: NA; D gene: NA; CDR3 protein: CASSPRAYYGYTF; CDR3 DNA: TGTGCCAGCAGTCCCCGGGCCTACTATGGCTACACCTTC
V gene: TRBV27; J gene: TRBJ2-1; clone size: NA; D gene: NA; CDR3 protein: CASSSRGSLSPLGNEQFF; CDR3 DNA: TGTGCCAGCAGTTCCAGGGGTAGCCTGAGCCCATTGGGAAATGAGCAGTTCTTC
V gene: TRBV28; J gene: TRBJ2-3; clone size: NA; D gene: NA; CDR3 protein: CASSPGGASTDTQYF; CDR3 DNA: TGTGCCAGCAGTCCTGGTGGGGCTAGCACAGATACGCAGTATTTT
V gene: TRBV5-1; J gene: TRBJ1-2; clone size: few; D gene: NA; CDR3 protein: CASSPGSNYGYTF; CDR3 DNA: TGCGCCAGCAGCCCGGGATCCAACTATGGCTACACCTTC
V gene: TRBV18; J gene: TRBJ2-1; clone size: NA; D gene: NA; CDR3 protein: CASSPPASINEQFF; CDR3 DNA: TGTGCCAGCTCACCACCGGCTAGCATCAATGAGCAGTTCTTC
V gene: TRBV5-1; J gene: TRBJ2-1; clone size: NA; D gene: TRBD2; CDR3 protein: CASRHRGEQNNEQFF; CDR3 DNA: TGCGCCAGCAGACATCGGGGGGAGCAAAATAATGAGCAGTTCTTC
V gene: TRBV28; J gene: TRBJ1-4; clone size: NA; D gene: NA; CDR3 protein: CASSPQGGATNEKLFF; CDR3 DNA: TGTGCCAGCAGTCCCCAGGGAGGGGCAACTAATGAAAAACTGTTTTTT
V gene: TRBV27; J gene: TRBJ2-1; clone size: NA; D gene: TRBD2; CDR3 protein: CASSRWLAGGPDEQFF; CDR3 DNA: TGTGCCAGCAGTCGGTGGCTAGCGGGAGGGCCGGATGAGCAGTTCTTC